Listed below are T cell receptor beta chains from one sample, sequenced in a study of shared clonotypes between healthy human individuals. Profiled with immunoSEQ multiplex PCR; TCRdb holds only in-frame clones, not every one. Of over a million clones in the sample, approximately 80% were seen once. The material sequenced was memory CD4+ T cells from PBMCs. These receptors all stem from a man younger than 35 in good health. Some clones in this sample may be carry-over from other donors' samples. The CDR3 runs from the conserved cysteine through the conserved F or W. Each record gives: clone size, D gene, V gene, J gene, CDR3 protein, CDR3 DNA. D genes are given only for firm matches. Where a row states a size, it is once, few, many or the class of an expanded clone; other rows omit it.

>.|TRBD2|TRBV5-1|TRBJ2-3
CASRSTSGTDTQYF
TGCGCCAGCAGGTCGACTAGCGGAACAGATACGCAGTATTTT
>.|.|TRBV28|TRBJ1-2
CASSLLGVGYTF
TGTGCCAGCAGTTTATTGGGGGTAGGCTACACCTTC
>.|.|TRBV10-3|TRBJ1-2
CAISPGTRYGYTF
TGTGCCATCAGTCCCGGGACACGCTATGGCTACACCTTC
>.|.|TRBV7-9|TRBJ1-2
CASSLVDIYGYTF
TGTGCCAGCAGCTTAGTAGACATCTATGGCTACACCTTC
>.|TRBD1|TRBV5-4|TRBJ2-7
CASSQPGTGSSYEQYF
TGTGCCAGCAGCCAACCCGGGACAGGGTCCTCCTACGAGCAGTACTTC
>.|.|TRBV6-1|TRBJ2-1
CASSEYNGEQFF
TGTGCCAGCAGTGAATATAACGGTGAGCAGTTCTTC
>.|TRBD2|TRBV28|TRBJ2-1
CASRVGGTSGYNEQFF
TGTGCCAGCAGGGTAGGGGGGACTAGCGGGTACAATGAGCAGTTCTTC
>.|.|TRBV11-3|TRBJ2-1
CASSPPGGAGGEQFF
TGTGCCAGCAGCCCCCCAGGAGGGGCGGGCGGTGAGCAGTTCTTC
>.|.|TRBV6-4|TRBJ2-3
CASSDLRRWYF
TGTGCCAGCAGTGACTTAAGGAGATGGTATTTT
>.|.|TRBV2|TRBJ2-7
CASSDLPVSYEQYF
TGTGCCAGCAGTGACTTGCCCGTCTCCTACGAGCAGTACTTC
>.|TRBD2|TRBV9|TRBJ2-1
CASSVGVGREPYNEQFF
TGTGCCAGCAGCGTAGGAGTGGGGCGGGAGCCCTACAATGAGCAGTTCTTC
>.|TRBD2|TRBV2|TRBJ2-7
CASSDNKELAGADYF
TGTGCCAGCAGTGACAATAAGGAACTAGCGGGAGCCGACTACTTC
>.|TRBD1|TRBV28|TRBJ2-5
CASSPAGGQETQYF
TGTGCCAGCAGTCCCGCAGGGGGCCAAGAGACCCAGTACTTC
>.|TRBD2|TRBV7-2|TRBJ2-7
CASSQGLAGAAYEQYF
TGTGCCAGCAGCCAGGGACTAGCGGGAGCCGCCTACGAGCAGTACTTC
>.|.|TRBV7-2|TRBJ2-5
CASSLVAGLGSETQYF
TGTGCCAGCAGCTTAGTTGCGGGCCTCGGTTCGGAGACCCAGTACTTC
>.|.|TRBV6-1|TRBJ2-7
CASSEPGPTYEQYF
TGTGCCAGCAGTGAACCCGGACCAACATACGAGCAGTACTTC
>.|TRBD1|TRBV11-2|TRBJ1-1
CASSSLGTGGTEAFF
TGTGCCAGCAGCTCCCTGGGGACAGGGGGTACTGAAGCTTTCTTT
>.|TRBD2|TRBV4-2|TRBJ2-7
CASSQEIAGGSYEQYF
TGTGCCAGCAGCCAAGAAATAGCGGGAGGCTCCTACGAGCAGTACTTC
>.|.|TRBV28|TRBJ1-4
CASSLLGREEKLFF
TGTGCCAGCAGTTTATTGGGGAGGGAAGAAAAACTGTTTTTT
>few|.|TRBV30|TRBJ2-5
CAWSQGPQETQYF
TGTGCCTGGAGTCAAGGCCCCCAAGAGACCCAGTACTTC
>.|.|TRBV2|TRBJ2-3
CASYLPTGGADTQYF
TGTGCCAGCTACCTCCCCACAGGGGGGGCAGACACGCAGTATTTT
>.|.|TRBV28|TRBJ1-3
CASSSPGQGNTIYF
TGTGCCAGCAGTTCACCTGGCCAGGGGAACACCATATATTTT
>.|TRBD2|TRBV29-1|TRBJ2-7
CSVSSGTTYEQYF
TGCAGCGTTTCTTCCGGGACTACCTACGAGCAGTACTTC
>.|.|TRBV2|TRBJ2-2
CASSEVWWSGELFF
TGTGCCAGCAGTGAAGTTTGGTGGTCCGGGGAGCTGTTTTTT
>.|TRBD1|TRBV19|TRBJ1-5
CATQPGQGGQPQHF
TGTGCCACTCAACCGGGACAGGGAGGTCAGCCCCAGCATTTT
>many|TRBD2|TRBV4-2|TRBJ2-7
CASSQGREDPYEQYF
TGTGCCAGCAGCCAAGGACGGGAGGACCCCTACGAGCAGTACTTC
>.|.|TRBV4-1|TRBJ1-2
CASSRSGTDYGYTF
TGCGCCAGCAGCCGTTCGGGGACGGACTATGGCTACACCTTC
>.|TRBD2|TRBV7-2|TRBJ2-2
CASSLTVASGGLDTGELFF
TGTGCCAGCAGCTTAACGGTAGCTAGCGGGGGACTGGACACTGGGGAGCTGTTTTTT
>few|.|TRBV9|TRBJ2-3
CASSETAAPTDTQYF
TGTGCCAGCAGCGAGACAGCCGCTCCCACAGATACGCAGTATTTT
>once|.|TRBV18|TRBJ2-2
CASSPPGDNTGELFF
TGTGCCAGCTCACCACCTGGTGACAACACCGGGGAGCTGTTTTTT
>.|.|TRBV6-5|TRBJ2-2
CASRGPGPTGELFF
TGTGCCAGCAGGGGCCCCGGGCCCACCGGGGAGCTGTTTTTT
>.|TRBD2|TRBV28|TRBJ2-5
CASGAPGRETQYF
TGTGCCAGCGGGGCTCCCGGGAGGGAGACCCAGTACTTC
>.|.|TRBV7-8|TRBJ1-1
CASSRGGGEAFF
TGTGCCAGCAGCCGAGGCGGGGGCGAAGCTTTCTTT
>.|TRBD2|TRBV7-9|TRBJ2-7
CASSLGLAGLSYEQYF
TGTGCCAGCAGCTTGGGACTAGCGGGGCTATCCTACGAGCAGTACTTC
>.|TRBD1|TRBV7-8|TRBJ1-5
CASSLTGENQPQHF
TGTGCCAGCAGCTTAACAGGGGAGAATCAGCCCCAGCATTTT
>.|.|TRBV28|TRBJ1-2
CASSFSQGRYYGYTF
TGTGCCAGCAGTTTTTCCCAGGGGCGCTACTATGGCTACACCTTC